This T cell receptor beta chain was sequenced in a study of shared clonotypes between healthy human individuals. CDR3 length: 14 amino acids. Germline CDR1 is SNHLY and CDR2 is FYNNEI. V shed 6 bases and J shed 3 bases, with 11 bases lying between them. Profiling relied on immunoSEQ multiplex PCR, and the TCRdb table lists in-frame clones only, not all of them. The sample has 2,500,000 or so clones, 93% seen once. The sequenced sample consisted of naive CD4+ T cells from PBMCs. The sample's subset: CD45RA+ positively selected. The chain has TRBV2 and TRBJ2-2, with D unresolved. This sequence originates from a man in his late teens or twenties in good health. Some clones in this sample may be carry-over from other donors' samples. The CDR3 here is CASRLTKDTGELFF. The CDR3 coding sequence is TGTGCCAGCAGACTTACTAAGGACACCGGGGAGCTGTTTTTT.